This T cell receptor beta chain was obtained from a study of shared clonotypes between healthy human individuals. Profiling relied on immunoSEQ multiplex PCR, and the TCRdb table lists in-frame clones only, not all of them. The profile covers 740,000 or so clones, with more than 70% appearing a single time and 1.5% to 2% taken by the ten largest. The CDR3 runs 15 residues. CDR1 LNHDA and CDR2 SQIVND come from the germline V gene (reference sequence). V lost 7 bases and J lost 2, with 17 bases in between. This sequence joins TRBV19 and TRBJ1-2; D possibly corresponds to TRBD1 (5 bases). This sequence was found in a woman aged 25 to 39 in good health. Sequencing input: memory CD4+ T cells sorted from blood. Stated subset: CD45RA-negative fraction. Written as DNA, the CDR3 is TGTGCCAGTACCACCCCCGGCAGGGTCAACTATGGCTACACCTTC. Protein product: CASTTPGRVNYGYTF.